Listed below are T cell receptor beta chains from one sample, sequenced in a study of cytomegalovirus exposure and HLA in healthy donors. Assay used: immunoSEQ multiplex PCR; TCRdb lists only in-frame clones, some missing. Of over 120,000 clones in the sample, about nine tenths were seen once. Sequencing was done on a sample of PBMCs. These receptors came from a woman in her twenties or thirties in good health and CMV-seropositive. Each CDR3 is given with its conserved first and last residue. The D gene is left open where the match is weak. Not every row has a clone size; where given, it reads once, few, many or a size class.

D	size	J	V	DNA	CDR3
-	-	TRBJ1-4	TRBV10-2	TGCGCCAGCCTAGGGGGACCCTATGAAAAACTGTTTTTT	CASLGGPYEKLFF
-	-	TRBJ1-2	TRBV18	TGTGCCAGCTCACCAGCGGGCATAAGCTACACCTTC	CASSPAGISYTF
TRBD2	-	TRBJ2-3	TRBV2	TGTGCCAGCAGGCAGACTAGCGCTAGCACAGATACGCAGTATTTT	CASRQTSASTDTQYF
TRBD1	-	TRBJ1-2	TRBV2	TGTGCCAGCGGAGAGACCCGGGACAGGGGAAATGGCTACACCTTC	CASGETRDRGNGYTF
TRBD2	-	TRBJ2-3	TRBV4-1	TGCGCCAGCAGCCCCCGGACTAGCGGGGACACAGATACGCAGTATTTT	CASSPRTSGDTDTQYF
TRBD2	-	TRBJ2-5	TRBV7-9	TGTGCCAGCAGCTTTTTTGTCGGGGGGGCCGGTCATATTGGGACCCAGTACTTC	CASSFFVGGAGHIGTQYF
TRBD1	-	TRBJ2-5	TRBV4-1	TGCGCCAGCAGTCTAACCCGGGACAGACCTAAGGAGACCCAGTACTTC	CASSLTRDRPKETQYF
-	once	TRBJ2-1	TRBV5-4	TGTGCCAGCAGCTTACTACAGGTATACAATGAGCAGTTCTTC	CASSLLQVYNEQFF
-	-	TRBJ1-1	TRBV27	TGTGCCAGCAGATTGACAGGCATGAACACTGAAGCTTTCTTT	CASRLTGMNTEAFF
TRBD1	-	TRBJ2-7	TRBV7-2	TGTGCCAGCAGCTTTCCCCCGGGACAGGAGCAGTACTTC	CASSFPPGQEQYF
TRBD2	-	TRBJ2-3	TRBV5-1	TGCGCCAGCAGCCCGTCGGGACTAGCGGGGCTGGCTGATACGCAGTATTTT	CASSPSGLAGLADTQYF
-	few	TRBJ1-3	TRBV15	TGTGCCACCAGCAGAGTACTCTCTGGAAACACCATATATTTT	CATSRVLSGNTIYF
-	-	TRBJ2-1	TRBV5-1	TGCGCCAGCAGCCCATCTGGGGGAGGTTCCTACAATGAGCAGTTCTTC	CASSPSGGGSYNEQFF
TRBD2	once	TRBJ2-1	TRBV28	TGTGCCAGCACCAGGACTAGCGGGAGGGCCCCCAATGAGCAGTTCTTC	CASTRTSGRAPNEQFF
-	-	TRBJ2-7	TRBV25-1	TGTGCCAGCAGTGACCCTCTGCCCGTATCTCAGGGCCACGAGCAGTACTTC	CASSDPLPVSQGHEQYF
TRBD2	-	TRBJ2-1	TRBV28	TGTGCCAGCAGTTCCCCCGGGGGGACTAGCGACAACAATGAGCAGTTCTTC	CASSSPGGTSDNNEQFF
TRBD1	once	TRBJ2-5	TRBV4-1	TGCGCCAGCAGCCAAGATCCCAGGGGGCTTCGGGAGACCCAGTACTTC	CASSQDPRGLRETQYF
-	-	TRBJ2-1	TRBV9	TGTGCCAGCAGCGGTTCCGGGGGAGCCCCTCGGAATGAGCAGTTCTTC	CASSGSGGAPRNEQFF
TRBD2	-	TRBJ2-3	TRBV29-1	TGCAGCGTTGAAGAGGGGGGGTATGGATACACAGATACGCAGTATTTT	CSVEEGGYGYTDTQYF
-	-	TRBJ2-2	TRBV19	TGTGCCAGTAGTCTGCGGGGGAACACCGGGGAGCTGTTTTTT	CASSLRGNTGELFF
-	-	TRBJ2-5	TRBV7-9	TGTGCCAGCAGCTTAGCGATCAGGGGAAAGACCCAGTACTTC	CASSLAIRGKTQYF
-	-	TRBJ1-2	TRBV27	TGTGCCAGCAGTTTGAGGAGTCGTTTCGGGTTTAATAACTATGGCTACACCTTC	CASSLRSRFGFNNYGYTF
TRBD1	once	TRBJ1-2	TRBV28	TGTGCCAGCAGAAGCGGACAGGGTGATGGCTACACCTTC	CASRSGQGDGYTF
TRBD2	-	TRBJ2-1	TRBV5-1	TGCGCCAGCAGCGTCGCCGGGACTAGCGGGAGGTATGAGCAGTTCTTC	CASSVAGTSGRYEQFF
TRBD1	-	TRBJ1-2	TRBV2	TGTGCCAGCAGGCAAAATCGAGGGACAGGCTATGGCTACACCTTC	CASRQNRGTGYGYTF
TRBD2	-	TRBJ2-1	TRBV19	TGTGCCAGTAGTAGAGCGGGACCCCGCGGTGAGCAGTTCTTC	CASSRAGPRGEQFF
TRBD1	few	TRBJ2-6	TRBV5-1	TGCGCCAGCAGCTTGGGGACAGGCGCCTCTGGGGCCAACGTCCTGACTTTC	CASSLGTGASGANVLTF
TRBD1	few	TRBJ1-5	TRBV5-1	TGCGCCAGCAGCCCGGACAGGGGGCCAAATCAGCCCCAGCATTTT	CASSPDRGPNQPQHF
-	-	TRBJ2-1	TRBV7-9	TGTGCCAGCAGCACCCCCGGGAATGTCGATGAGCAGTTCTTC	CASSTPGNVDEQFF
-	-	TRBJ2-7	TRBV4-1	TGCGCCAGCAGCCAAGAGGGTAGGAGGGGTACCAACGAGCAGTACTTC	CASSQEGRRGTNEQYF
TRBD1	-	TRBJ1-4	TRBV7-2	TGTGCCAGCAGCCAAGGGACAGGGATTATTAATGAAAAACTGTTTTTT	CASSQGTGIINEKLFF
TRBD2	-	TRBJ2-3	TRBV7-6	TGTGCCAGCAGCTTAACGCGGGGGGGCCCAGCTAGCACAGATACGCAGTATTTT	CASSLTRGGPASTDTQYF
-	-	TRBJ1-2	TRBV28	TGTGCCAGCAGTCCGGCCGGGGGGGCGGGCTATGGCTACACCTTC	CASSPAGGAGYGYTF
-	-	TRBJ2-1	TRBV4-1	TGCGCCAGCAGCCAAGCCGATACAGGTTCCAATGAGCAGTTCTTC	CASSQADTGSNEQFF
-	-	TRBJ2-5	TRBV29-1	TGCAGCGTTGTCGGACTCGGGACCCAGTACTTC	CSVVGLGTQYF
-	-	TRBJ2-3	TRBV4-2	TGTGCCAGCAGCCACAATGACGCCGGGACTGGCGGGGATACGCAGTATTTT	CASSHNDAGTGGDTQYF
TRBD2	once	TRBJ2-5	TRBV9	TGTGCCAGCAGCGTCGGGACTAGCAGCCAAGAGACCCAGTACTTC	CASSVGTSSQETQYF
-	-	TRBJ2-7	TRBV7-2	TGTGCCAGCAGCACCCCTTCGGGTGGGTCTCCCTACGAGCAGTACTTC	CASSTPSGGSPYEQYF
-	-	TRBJ2-3	TRBV29-1	TGCAGCGTGCCGGACAGCGGGGTGACCACAGATACGCAGTATTTT	CSVPDSGVTTDTQYF
-	-	TRBJ2-5	TRBV4-1	TGCGCCAGCAGCCAAGATGGGGTTGGGAGTTGGGAGACCCAGTACTTC	CASSQDGVGSWETQYF
-	-	TRBJ2-1	TRBV6-6	TGTGCCAGCACCTACCGGGGTGGTCGGGAGCAGTTCTTC	CASTYRGGREQFF
-	-	TRBJ1-1	TRBV19	TGTGCCAGTAGTATATCAGGGGTCGGGACTGAAGCTTTCTTT	CASSISGVGTEAFF
-	-	TRBJ1-4	TRBV4-1	TGCGCCAGCGGTCTTGGGGGGGATGAAAAACTGTTTTTT	CASGLGGDEKLFF
TRBD1	-	TRBJ2-5	TRBV18	TGTGCCAGCTCACCCGGGACAGCCCAAGAGACCCAGTACTTC	CASSPGTAQETQYF
-	-	TRBJ2-3	TRBV5-1	TGCGCCAGCAGCTTGGCGGTCAGCACAGATACGCAGTATTTT	CASSLAVSTDTQYF
-	-	TRBJ2-1	TRBV5-1	TGCGCCAGCAGGACAGATCCCTACAATGAGCAGTTCTTC	CASRTDPYNEQFF
-	-	TRBJ1-2	TRBV4-2	TGTGCCAGCAGCCAAGGGACGGGACAACGCATGGGGGGCTACACCTTC	CASSQGTGQRMGGYTF
TRBD2	-	TRBJ2-3	TRBV7-9	TGTGCCAGCAGCTCTGGGGGGAGGGGTACGCCAAGAGATACGCAGTATTTT	CASSSGGRGTPRDTQYF
-	-	TRBJ1-5	TRBV25-1	TGTGCCAGCAGTGCTCAGGGTCCTGAGCAGCCCCAGCATTTT	CASSAQGPEQPQHF
TRBD1	-	TRBJ1-1	TRBV2	TGTGCCAGCAGTGTAGACAGGGGGGGAACTGAAGCTTTCTTT	CASSVDRGGTEAFF
TRBD1	few	TRBJ1-4	TRBV5-1	TGTGCCAGCAGACAATCGACAGGGGGCAATGAAAAACTGTTTTTT	CASRQSTGGNEKLFF
TRBD2	-	TRBJ2-2	TRBV7-6	TGTGCCAGCAGATCAGCGGGGTTAGCAGACACCGGGGAGCTGTTTTTT	CASRSAGLADTGELFF
-	-	TRBJ1-5	TRBV6-6	TGTGCCAGCAGAGTGACGGGATATAGCAATCAGCCCCAGCATTTT	CASRVTGYSNQPQHF
TRBD1	-	TRBJ1-2	TRBV7-2	TGTGCCAGCAGCCAGGGACAGAACTATGGCTACACCTTC	CASSQGQNYGYTF